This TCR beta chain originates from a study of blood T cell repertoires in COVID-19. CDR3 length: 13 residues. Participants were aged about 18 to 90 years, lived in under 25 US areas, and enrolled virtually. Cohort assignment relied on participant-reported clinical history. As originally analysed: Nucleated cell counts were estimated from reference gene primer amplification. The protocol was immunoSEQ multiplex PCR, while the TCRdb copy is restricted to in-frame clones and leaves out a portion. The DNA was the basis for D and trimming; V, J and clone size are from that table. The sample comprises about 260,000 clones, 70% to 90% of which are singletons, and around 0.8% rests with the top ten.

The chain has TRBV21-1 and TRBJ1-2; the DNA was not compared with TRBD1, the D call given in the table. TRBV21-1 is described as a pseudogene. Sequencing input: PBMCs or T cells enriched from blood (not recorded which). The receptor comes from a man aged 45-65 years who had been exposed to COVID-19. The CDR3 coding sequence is TGTGCCAGCAGCAAACGGGACAGTCATGGCTACACCTTC. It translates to CASSKRDSHGYTF.